The source of this T cell receptor beta chain is a study of TIL therapy for anti-PD-1-resistant metastatic lung cancer. Study in general: Tumors had a median PD-L1 proportion score of 5% to 6.5%. Half of patients were current or former smokers.

Germline CDR1 reads LGHNA; CDR2 reads YSLEER. CDR3 length: 17 residues. The germline V and J ends were trimmed by 0 bases and 5 bases, with 17 bases remaining between them. Documented time point: pre-treatment sample, taken before nivolumab and TIL therapy. Study outcomes and limitations: Patients were highly selected, enriched for treatment-naive, never-smoker and oncogene-addicted cases.

The immunoSEQ assay was v3. Survey-level samples got 2 million or so read pairs; deep-level samples got about 5-6 million. Profiled with immunoSEQ multiplex PCR; TCRdb holds only in-frame clones, not every one. The sample shows around 50,000 clones, around 79% of them seen only once. Of note for this clone: What it binds is unknown.

The clonotype was recovered from a person aged 25-85 years with non-small cell lung cancer. This chain connects TRBV4-3 to TRBJ2-1; D perhaps matches TRBD2 (6 bases). The sequences come from blood, collected at baseline. This CDR3 reads CASSQEEGSLPHNEQFF. The CDR3 DNA reads TGCGCCAGCAGCCAAGAGGAGGGGTCTCTCCCTCACAATGAGCAGTTCTTC.